This T cell receptor beta chain was captured in a study of T cell responses to AZD1222 COVID-19 vaccine. Findings of the study overall: Of spike-specific TCRs, nearly half reportedly target regions left unmutated in variants. Baseline seropositivity characterized only a handful of AZD1222 recipients. Compared with day 0, the breadth and depth of the Spike-specific TCR repertoire rose significantly after two doses of AZD1222.

The repertoire was sequenced with immunoSEQ multiplex PCR; TCRdb's copy has only in-frame clones and lacks some. The sample lists approximately 130,000 clones; approximately 86% were seen once. Concerning this clone itself: What it binds is not known.

V was pared by 0 bases and J by 3 bases, with 7 bases between. The CDR3 runs to 13 residues. CDR1 and CDR2 (germline): SGHRS, YFSETQ. This chain joins TRBV5-1 and TRBJ2-7; D gene uncertain. The clonotype comes from an adult who received the AZD1222 COVID-19 vaccine. Material: peripheral blood, obtained 28 days after the second AZD1222 dose. The DNA of the CDR3 is TGCGCCAGCAGCTTGGGGCAGTTCTACGAGCAGTACTTC. Translation gives CASSLGQFYEQYF.